This TCR beta chain was observed in a study of T cell repertoires in aging, cancer and after chemotherapy. Study-wide context: Clear clonal overlap appeared across healthy donor samples taken over several months to years.

Multiplex touch-down PCR with TRB-A/B primers amplified rearranged V-D-J TRB sequences. Each CDR3 protein is one row after TCRdb ran MiXCR on the multiplex PCR reads. The data show thousands of distinct CDR3 sequences, 32% seen once. Study-wide findings and caveats: Compared with age-matched healthy donors, untreated hematological or solid cancer patients showed higher blood TCR clonality.

Trimming stripped 3 bases from V and 0 bases from J, with 11 bases between. The CDR3 sequence is 16 residues long. Germline V gives CDR1 LNHDA, CDR2 SQIVND (reference sequence). This clonotype was picked up a small number of times. Its target is not known. Amplification of TCR beta used genomic DNA extracted from peripheral blood. The sample consisted of blood. The V and J genes are TRBV19 and TRBJ1-4; D ambiguous. The TCR originated in a human donor in good health. In nucleotides, the CDR3 is TGTGCCAGTAGTATTGGCGGGCATGCAACTAATGAAAAACTGTTTTTT. It encodes CASSIGGHATNEKLFF.